The rows below give T cell receptor beta chains drawn from one sample of a study of blood T cell repertoires in COVID-19. Assay: immunoSEQ multiplex PCR; the TCRdb copy retains only in-frame clones and omits some. In the table there are under 200,000 clones, around nine tenths of which are singletons. The sample comprised peripheral blood. All receptors come from a man aged 40-50 years with active or convalescent COVID-19. Each CDR3 is given without its conserved first and last residue. The D gene is left open where the match is weak.

TRBV30	NA	TRBJ1-2	AWSVQAFVGGYT
TRBV2	TRBD1	TRBJ1-2	ASSLKTGGGGYT
TRBV5-4	NA	TRBJ1-2	ASSLPGTYGYT
TRBV30	TRBD2	TRBJ2-3	AFSSGRARGDTQY
TRBV7-3	NA	TRBJ1-2	ASSFSLGYT
TRBV3-1/TRBV3-2	NA	TRBJ2-7	ASSQDFTGYEQY
TRBV12-5	TRBD1	TRBJ1-6	ASGFMTGAHSPLH
TRBV27	TRBD1	TRBJ1-5	ASSVSGTGQWH
TRBV11-2	NA	TRBJ2-2	ASSLTQLATGELF
TRBV9	TRBD1	TRBJ2-1	ASSGGQGAYNEQF
TRBV12-3/TRBV12-4	NA	TRBJ1-2	ASSLGSGYGYT
TRBV29-1	NA	TRBJ2-3	SVEDVTSDTQY
TRBV19	NA	TRBJ1-4	ASSIVEEWRNEKLF
TRBV7-2	NA	TRBJ1-6	ASSPLNSPLH
TRBV6-5	NA	TRBJ2-7	ASSPEGPYEQY
TRBV2	TRBD1	TRBJ1-4	ASSDPGQNEKLF
TRBV28	TRBD1	TRBJ2-2	ASIFGQGLAGELF
TRBV28	TRBD1	TRBJ1-6	ASSSGTVNNSPLH
TRBV27	NA	TRBJ1-1	ASSLGQMNTEAF
TRBV5-8	TRBD2	TRBJ2-1	ASSAAASGSYNEQF
TRBV30	NA	TRBJ2-3	AWSLEGTSTDTQY
TRBV27	TRBD1	TRBJ1-2	ASKMTGPYGYT
TRBV7-9	NA	TRBJ2-1	ASSPWGGVYNEQF
TRBV5-6	TRBD2	TRBJ2-7	ASSFRTSGRRVQY
TRBV7-2	TRBD1	TRBJ1-5	ASSLKTGDQPQH
TRBV9	NA	TRBJ2-7	ASSDGQSYEQY
TRBV5-5	NA	TRBJ1-1	ASSSELQALNTEAF
TRBV4-3	NA	TRBJ1-2	ASSQDWGGPRNYGYT
TRBV19	TRBD1	TRBJ2-7	ASKPTGAYEQY
TRBV7-2	NA	TRBJ2-1	ASSLYSGNEQF
TRBV7-9	TRBD2	TRBJ2-1	ASSSARGTSLNEQF
TRBV7-8	TRBD2	TRBJ2-1	ASSLVSRTSAYNEQF